This record looks at one TCR beta chain sequence and its context. The V end was cut by 0 bases, the J end by 3 bases, with 9 bases between. The germline V gene encodes CDR1 GTSNPN and CDR2 SVGIG (reference sequence). CDR3 length equals 13 residues. This specimen comes from a study of blood T cell repertoires in COVID-19. On the study more broadly: Some COVID-19 samples were acute and others convalescent; all came from the United States, Italy and Spain. T cells, B-cell-depleted T cells, or PBMCs supplied cDNA or gDNA.

In assigning cohorts, the study relied on participant-reported clinical history. Libraries were prepared by immunoSEQ multiplex PCR; TCRdb keeps only in-frame clonotypes and omits some of them. The table shows about 440,000 clones, with 70% to 90% occurring only once. This TCR was sampled from a woman aged 18-29 years with acute COVID-19. The chain carries TRBV30 and TRBJ2-7, with D possibly matching TRBD1 (6 bases). The source material was PBMCs or T cells enriched from blood (not recorded which). The CDR3 loop reads CAWSVKQGYEQYF. The CDR3, as DNA: TGTGCCTGGAGTGTAAAACAGGGCTACGAGCAGTACTTC.